The entry that follows covers one T cell receptor beta chain sequence. Its antigen is not known. The treatment here: oral pan-JAK inhibitor, 5-10 mg twice daily. cDNA prepared by RNA extraction and subsequent reverse transcription served as the template for sequencing. TCRdb's table, derived via immunoSEQ multiplex PCR, lists solely in-frame clones and lacks some. The sample consists of about 180,000 clones, 45% to 60% of them appearing once. This specimen comes from a study of CD8+ T cells in alopecia areata. Study as a whole: Treated patients took oral tofacitinib at 5 to 10 mg twice daily.

In germline, CDR1 is SGHVS, CDR2 FQNEAQ. V lost 1 base and J lost 6; bases outside the gene matches: 3. This CDR3 contains 14 residues. General study findings and limits: In blood and scalp, many expanded lesional clones persisted during tofacitinib. Tofacitinib yielded significantly lower scalp clonality and fewer expanded CD8+ clones among the top 100. Possibly because of HLA-related factors, TCR sharing was less clear across patients than in mice.

The TCR comes from a human donor with alopecia areata. The chain employs TRBV7-8 and TRBJ1-2; 9 nucleotides agree with TRBD1. Here the sequenced sample was CD8+ T cells sorted from blood, taken at week 52, from a patient treated with tofacitinib. The CDR3 region has the DNA TGTGCCAGCAGCTTAGGGACAGGGGAGGATGGCTACACCTTC. Its translation: CASSLGTGEDGYTF. Drawing the rest from reference TRBV7-8 and TRBJ1-2, the complete variable domain is GAGVSQSPRYKVAKRGQDVALRCDPISGHVSLFWYQQALGQGPEFLTYFQNEAQLDKSGLPSDRFFAERPEGSVSTLKIQRTQQEDSAVYLCASSLGTGEDGYTFGSGTRLTVV.